Each of the 23 T cell receptor beta chains below was sequenced from the same sample in a study of blood T cells in healthy people across ages. With a J-beta primer mix and a sample-barcoded 5' primer, a second PCR ran about 7 to 12 cycles. One entry per CDR3 protein, called by TCRdb with MiXCR from the 5' RACE reads. Among over 600,000 distinct CDR3 sequences listed, around a fifth were seen once. Sequenced material: blood. The source of these receptors is a man aged 70-80 years in good health.

The sample holds a few counts of this clonotype. The V and J genes are TRBV18 and TRBJ2-5; weak D call: TRBD1 (6 bases). Trimming pared 0 bases from V and 2 bases from J, leaving 10 bases between. The length of the CDR3 is 15 residues. Germline CDR1 is KGHSH and CDR2 is LQKENI. CDR3 coding DNA: TGTGCCAGCTCACCACCGACAGGACCTCAAGAGACCCAGTACTTC. It encodes CASSPPTGPQETQYF.

This clonotype was seen a few times. An end of the junction does not agree with germline; a read error may underlie this. V is TRBV5-1 and J is TRBJ2-5; a possible D gene is TRBD2 (6 bases). Germline lookup yields CDR1 SGHRS and CDR2 YFSETQ. This CDR3 has 15 residues. The CDR3 DNA reads as TGTGCCAGCAGCTTAGGAGGGCCGGGCCAAGAGACCCAGTACTTC. Translated, it gives CASSLGGPGQETQYF.

A few counts support this clonotype. The rearrangement links TRBV12-3 or TRBV12-4 to TRBJ2-5; TRBD2 matches 8 bases. CDR3 length: 15 residues. V trimming: 3 bases; J trimming: 4 bases; junction bases outside the gene matches: 7. The CDR3 nucleotides are TGTGCCAGCAGTTTTAGGGCGGGAGGAGGAGAGACCCAGTACTTC. The encoded protein is CASSFRAGGGETQYF.

This clonotype was counted between two and nine times. The rearrangement joins TRBV20-1 to TRBJ2-3, with a weak D call TRBD2 (5 bases). From germline, CDR1 is DFQATT and CDR2 SNEGSKA (reference sequence). The CDR3 has 12 amino acids. V lost 5 bases and J 4 bases, leaving 10 bases between the germline ends. This CDR3 reads CSAVRGADTQYF. In DNA form, the CDR3 reads TGCAGTGCTGTACGGGGTGCAGATACGCAGTATTTT.

The V and J genes are TRBV4-1 and TRBJ1-2; no reliable D call. This CDR3 has 15 residues. Trimming took off 3 bases at V and 0 bases at J, with 11 bases between the two ends. CDR1 and CDR2 from the germline V gene are MGHRA and YSYEKL. CDR3 nucleotide sequence: TGCGCCAGCAGCCAGCTTGAACTCCCTAACTATGGCTACACCTTC. Translating gives CASSQLELPNYGYTF.

The rearrangement links TRBV20-1 to TRBJ2-2; D gene unclear. The germline V and J ends were trimmed by 0 bases and 4 bases, with 9 bases remaining between them. Per germline, CDR1 DFQATT and CDR2 SNEGSKA (reference sequence). The CDR3 runs 14 residues. The CDR3 DNA sequence: TGCAGTGCTAGAGATGGCTCCTTCACCGGGGAGCTGTTTTTT. Its protein product is CSARDGSFTGELFF.

V usage is TRBV7-2 and J usage is TRBJ2-7; the D gene is possibly TRBD1 (6 bases). CDR1 and CDR2 (germline): SGHTA, FQGNSA. This CDR3 has 17 residues. V lost 1 base and J 2 bases, leaving 18 bases between the germline ends. The CDR3: CASSLDQGTRLTYEQYF. The CDR3 coding sequence is TGTGCCAGCAGCTTAGACCAGGGGACCCGCCTGACCTACGAGCAGTACTTC.

This clonotype showed up just a few times. This rearrangement joins TRBV28 to TRBJ1-6, with a weak D call TRBD1 (5 bases). CDR3 size: 14 residues. Per germline, CDR1 MDHEN and CDR2 SYDVKM. The V and J ends lost 4 bases and 7 bases respectively, with 11 bases between them. This chain's CDR3 is CASSSDRANSPLHF. The CDR3 DNA follows: TGTGCCAGCAGTTCAGACAGAGCCAATTCACCCCTCCACTTT.

The V gene is TRBV7-2, the J gene TRBJ2-1; perhaps TRBD2 as D (6 bases). The CDR3 is 16 amino acids. The ends were cut back, 2 bases at V and 6 bases at J, with 17 bases in the middle. Germline assignment: CDR1 SGHTA and CDR2 FQGNSA. CDR3 sequence reads: CASSLLPGLTPNEQFF. The CDR3 nucleotides are TGTGCCAGCAGCTTACTTCCGGGACTTACCCCCAATGAGCAGTTCTTC.

Worth noting for this clonotype: One junction end does not reproduce the germline sequence, and a read error may be involved. This chain links TRBV20-1 with TRBJ1-4, with D perhaps matching TRBD1 (5 bases). The CDR3 runs 14 residues. Germline V CDR1 and CDR2: DFQATT, SNEGSKA (reference sequence). CDR3 sequence: CIARAGLGNEKLFF. The CDR3 DNA sequence: TGCATTGCTAGGGCGGGGCTTGGTAATGAAAAACTGTTTTTT.

The J gene is TRBJ1-4, the V gene TRBV20-1; D remains ambiguous. Trimming pared 0 bases from V and 4 bases from J, leaving 9 bases between. The CDR3 is 14 amino acids. Germline lookup yields CDR1 DFQATT and CDR2 SNEGSKA (reference sequence). CDR3 nucleotides: TGCAGTGCTAGAGATGCAGATAATAATGAAAAACTGTTTTTT. This encodes CSARDADNNEKLFF.

This clonotype was counted between two and nine times. One end of the junction is discordant with germline, which a read error may explain. The chain joins TRBV4-3 to TRBJ2-7; 7 nucleotides agree with TRBD1. This CDR3 region has 16 residues. Germline lookup yields CDR1 LGHNA and CDR2 YSLEER. In DNA form, the CDR3 reads TGCGCCAGCAGCGAAGAGGCGGAGACAGGGATGATGGAGCAGTACTTC. This sequence encodes CASSEEAETGMMEQYF.

This chain links TRBV20-1 with TRBJ2-5; D is ambiguous. Near its end, the DNA agrees better with TRBJ2-7, so the J call may be wrong. The CDR3 loop spans 17 amino acids. Germline V gene data show CDR1 as DFQATT and CDR2 as SNEGSKA (reference sequence). The CDR3 sequence is CSARDLTAFGKGYEQYF. The CDR3 bases are TGCAGTGCTAGAGATCTGACCGCTTTTGGGAAAGGCTACGAGCAGTACTTC.

This clonotype was picked up one time. V and J are TRBV28 and TRBJ2-1; the match to TRBD2 covers 10 bases. CDR1 MDHEN and CDR2 SYDVKM come from the germline V gene. The CDR3 spans 16 residues. V trimming: 5 bases; J trimming: 6 bases; junction bases outside the gene matches: 10. Here the CDR3 DNA reads TGTGCCAGCAGTGGGGTAGCGGGAGGTTTGGGCAATGAGCAGTTCTTC. It is translated as CASSGVAGGLGNEQFF.

This clonotype was picked up a small number of times. The genes are TRBV6-1 and TRBJ2-1; no clear D gene. The V gene lost 4 bases and the J gene lost 3 bases, with 7 bases spanning the gap. The CDR3 runs 13 residues. The germline gives CDR1 MNHNS, CDR2 SASEGT. The CDR3 is CASSADGYNEQFF. CDR3 bases: TGTGCCAGCAGTGCGGACGGCTACAATGAGCAGTTCTTC.

This clonotype occurred many times. The chain has TRBV28 and TRBJ2-7; TRBD1 or TRBD2 may be the D gene (6 bases each). The CDR3 is made up of 14 amino acids. Germline loops: CDR1 MDHEN, CDR2 SYDVKM. The V and J ends lost 3 bases and 7 bases respectively, with 16 bases between them. CDR3 protein: CASSFGGPGGEQYF. DNA of the CDR3: TGTGCCAGCAGTTTTGGGGGCCCTGGGGGGGAGCAGTACTTC.

The table lists this clonotype with a few counts. The chain recombines TRBV4-1 with TRBJ2-7; 8 bases align to TRBD2. The length of the CDR3 is 16 residues. CDR1 and CDR2 (germline): MGHRA, YSYEKL. The V segment lost 4 bases and the J segment 4 bases; nucleotides outside the gene matches: 12. CDR3 loop: CASSPTANGRGYEQYF. DNA for the CDR3: TGCGCCAGCAGCCCCACTGCTAACGGGAGGGGGTACGAGCAGTACTTC.

This clonotype was seen a few times. The V and J genes are TRBV20-1 and TRBJ2-5; 8 bases match TRBD1. V lost 2 bases and J lost 5; bases outside the gene matches: 7. The CDR3 runs to 14 residues. The germline gives CDR1 DFQATT, CDR2 SNEGSKA (reference sequence). The CDR3 protein is CSARRQGARETQYF. The CDR3 region has the DNA TGCAGTGCTAGAAGGCAGGGGGCGCGGGAGACCCAGTACTTC.

This chain joins TRBV7-9 and TRBJ2-3; 12 bases align to TRBD2. Germline V gene sequence: CDR1 SEHNR, CDR2 FQNEAQ (reference sequence). The CDR3 runs to 16 residues. The trim removed 3 bases at V and 5 bases at J, leaving 6 bases unmatched. This CDR3 reads CASSFRLAGAVDTQYF. The CDR3 DNA is TGTGCCAGCAGCTTTCGACTAGCGGGAGCGGTAGATACGCAGTATTTT.

This clonotype was detected ten times or more. The chain recombines TRBV5-1 with TRBJ1-1; possibly TRBD1 for D (5 bases). Germline CDR1 is SGHRS and CDR2 is YFSETQ. CDR3 length: 13 amino acids. V lost 3 bases to trimming and J lost 9 bases, with 15 bases between them. Written as DNA, the CDR3 is TGCGCCAGCAGCTATTACGACAGATCACAAGCTTTCTTT. Protein: CASSYYDRSQAFF.

At least ten counts were recorded for this clonotype. The V call is TRBV7-2, the J call TRBJ1-2; weak D call: TRBD1 (5 bases). V was trimmed by 4 bases and J by 6 bases, leaving 18 bases between them. The CDR3 loop spans 15 amino acids. Looked up from germline, CDR1 is SGHTA and CDR2 is FQGNSA. The CDR3 DNA is TGTGCCAGCAGCTCCCCCCCCGGGGGAGGTGATGGCTACACCTTC. Residues: CASSSPPGGGDGYTF.

This clonotype showed up just a few times. CDR3 DNA sequence: TGTGCCACCAGTCAGCCCGGCTCCTACAATGAGCAGTTCTTC. It translates to CATSQPGSYNEQFF. The J gene is TRBJ2-1, the V gene TRBV24-1; D not resolved. CDR3 length equals 14 residues. Germline V gene data show CDR1 as KGHDR and CDR2 as SFDVKD. V dropped 6 bases and J dropped 0 bases, with 8 bases sitting between them.

V gene TRBV10-3 combines with J gene TRBJ2-1; 13 bases match TRBD2. J gave up 6 bases and V 2 bases, and 1 base lay outside the gene matches. The CDR3 runs 15 residues. Per germline, CDR1 ENHRY and CDR2 SYGVKD. CDR3 nucleotide sequence: TGTGCCATCAGTGAGGGACTAGCGGGAGTCAATGAGCAGTTCTTC. This codes for CAISEGLAGVNEQFF.